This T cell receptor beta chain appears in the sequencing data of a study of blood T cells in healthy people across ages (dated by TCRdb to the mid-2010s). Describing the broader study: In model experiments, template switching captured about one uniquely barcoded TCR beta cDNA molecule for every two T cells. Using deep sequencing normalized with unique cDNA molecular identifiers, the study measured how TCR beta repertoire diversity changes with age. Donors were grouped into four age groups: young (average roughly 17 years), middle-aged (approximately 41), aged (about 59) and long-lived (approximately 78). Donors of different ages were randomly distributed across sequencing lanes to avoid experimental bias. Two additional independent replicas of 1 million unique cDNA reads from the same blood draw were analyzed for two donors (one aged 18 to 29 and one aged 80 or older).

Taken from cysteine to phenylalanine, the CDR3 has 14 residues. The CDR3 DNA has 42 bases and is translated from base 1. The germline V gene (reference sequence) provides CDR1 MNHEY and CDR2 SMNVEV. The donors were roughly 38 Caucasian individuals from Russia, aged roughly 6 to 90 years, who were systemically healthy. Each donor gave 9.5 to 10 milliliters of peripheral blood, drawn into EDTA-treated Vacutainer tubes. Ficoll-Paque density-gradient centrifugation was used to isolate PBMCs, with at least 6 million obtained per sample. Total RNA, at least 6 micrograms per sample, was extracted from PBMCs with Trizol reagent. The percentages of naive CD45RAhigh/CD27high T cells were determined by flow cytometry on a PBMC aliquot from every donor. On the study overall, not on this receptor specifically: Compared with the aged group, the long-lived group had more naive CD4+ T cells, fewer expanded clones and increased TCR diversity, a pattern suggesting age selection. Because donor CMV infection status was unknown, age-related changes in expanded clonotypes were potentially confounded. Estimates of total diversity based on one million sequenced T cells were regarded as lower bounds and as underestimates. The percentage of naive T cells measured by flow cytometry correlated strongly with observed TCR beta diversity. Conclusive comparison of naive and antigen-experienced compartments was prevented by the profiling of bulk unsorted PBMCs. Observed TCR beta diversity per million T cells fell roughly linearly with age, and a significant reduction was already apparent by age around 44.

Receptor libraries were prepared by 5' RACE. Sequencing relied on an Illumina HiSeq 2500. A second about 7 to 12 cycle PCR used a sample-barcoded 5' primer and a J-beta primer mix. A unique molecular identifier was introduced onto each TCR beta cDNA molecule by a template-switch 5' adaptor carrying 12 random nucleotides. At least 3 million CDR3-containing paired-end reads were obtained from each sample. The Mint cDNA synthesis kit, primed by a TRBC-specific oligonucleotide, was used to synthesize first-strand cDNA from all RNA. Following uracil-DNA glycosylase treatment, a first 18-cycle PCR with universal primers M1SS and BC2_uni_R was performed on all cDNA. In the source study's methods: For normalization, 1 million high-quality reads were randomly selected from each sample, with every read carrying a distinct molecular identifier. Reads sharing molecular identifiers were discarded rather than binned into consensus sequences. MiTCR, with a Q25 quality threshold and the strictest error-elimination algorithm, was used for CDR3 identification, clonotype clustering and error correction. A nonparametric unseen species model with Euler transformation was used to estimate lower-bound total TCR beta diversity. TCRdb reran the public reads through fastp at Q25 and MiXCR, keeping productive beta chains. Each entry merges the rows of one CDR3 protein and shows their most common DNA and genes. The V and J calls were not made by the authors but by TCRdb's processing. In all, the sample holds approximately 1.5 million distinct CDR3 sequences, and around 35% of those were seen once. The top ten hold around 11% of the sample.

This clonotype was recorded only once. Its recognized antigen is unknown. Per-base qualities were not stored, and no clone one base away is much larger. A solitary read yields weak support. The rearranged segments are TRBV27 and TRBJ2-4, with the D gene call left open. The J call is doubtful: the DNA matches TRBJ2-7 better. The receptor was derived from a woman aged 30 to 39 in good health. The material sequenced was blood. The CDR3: CASTHLGSGYEQYF. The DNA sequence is TGTGCCAGCACCCATTTAGGGTCCGGCTACGAGCAGTACTTC.